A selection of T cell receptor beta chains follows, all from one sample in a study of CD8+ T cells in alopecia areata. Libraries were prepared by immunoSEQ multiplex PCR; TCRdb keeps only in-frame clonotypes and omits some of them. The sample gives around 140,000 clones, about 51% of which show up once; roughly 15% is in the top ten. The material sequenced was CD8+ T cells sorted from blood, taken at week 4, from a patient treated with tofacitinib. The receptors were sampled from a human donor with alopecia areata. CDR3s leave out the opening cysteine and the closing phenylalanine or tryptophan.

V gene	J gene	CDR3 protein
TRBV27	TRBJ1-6	ASSAEGVASPLH
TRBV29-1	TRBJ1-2	SVGIVAGGINGYT
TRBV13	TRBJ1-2	ASSSGLRPYYGYT
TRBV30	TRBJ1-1	AWSPSGGTEAF
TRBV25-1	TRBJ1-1	ASSESGFEAF
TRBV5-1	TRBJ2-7	ASSFSLDYEQY
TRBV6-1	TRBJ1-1	ASSEEGQTTEAF
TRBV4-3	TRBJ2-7	ASSQNPGKSYEQY
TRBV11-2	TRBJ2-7	ASSQDYEQY
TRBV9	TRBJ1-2	ASSVEPGRYGYT
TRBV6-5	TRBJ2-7	ASSYSGEEQY
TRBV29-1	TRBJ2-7	SVVSGDSYEQY
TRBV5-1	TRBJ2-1	ASSPRLADYNEQF
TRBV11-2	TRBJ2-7	ASSFGREQY
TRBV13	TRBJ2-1	ASSLSGDEQF
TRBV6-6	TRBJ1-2	ASSDRDGDGYT
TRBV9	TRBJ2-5	ASSVDRTGDLSETQY
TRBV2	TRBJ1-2	ASSEAGANGYT
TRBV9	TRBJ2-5	ASSVGGRRGETQY
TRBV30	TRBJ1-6	AWSVLGTASSYNSPLH
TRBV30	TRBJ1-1	AWRDRGFEAF
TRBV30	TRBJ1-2	AWSLGPGYLGYT
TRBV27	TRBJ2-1	ASSLSPGTGKGEQF
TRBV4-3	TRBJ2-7	ASSQGRDRVYEQY
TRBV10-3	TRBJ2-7	AISIAGLTYEQY
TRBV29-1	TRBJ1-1	SVETDSTEAF
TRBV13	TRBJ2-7	ASSLEGYEQY
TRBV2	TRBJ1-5	ASTIGQGSNQPQH
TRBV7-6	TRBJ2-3	ASSLTSGASTDTQY
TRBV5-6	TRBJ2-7	ASSGGIRYEQY
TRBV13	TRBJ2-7	ASSWGLASYEQY
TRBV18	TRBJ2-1	ASSPRPEQSEQF
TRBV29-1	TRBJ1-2	SHADSYGYT
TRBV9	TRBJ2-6	ASSVNRDSGANVLT
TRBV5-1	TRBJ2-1	ASSQGYNEQF
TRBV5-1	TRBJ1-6	ASSFRGGNSPLH
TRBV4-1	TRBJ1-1	ASSQTTGRNTEAF
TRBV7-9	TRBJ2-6	ASSFGMGGSGANVLT
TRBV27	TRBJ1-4	ASKNREKLF
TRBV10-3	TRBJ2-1	AISEKGQEDYNEQF
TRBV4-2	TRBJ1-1	ASSQPPGSGLRNTEAF
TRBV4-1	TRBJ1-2	ASSQRGQGLYGYT
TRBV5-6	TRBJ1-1	ASSLETGPEAF
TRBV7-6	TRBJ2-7	ASSLNSYGQY
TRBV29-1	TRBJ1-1	SVAGTGGWWTEAF
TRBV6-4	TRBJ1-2	ASSFGQEPHYGYT
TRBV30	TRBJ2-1	AWSAANEQF
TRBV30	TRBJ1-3	AWSVLRESTIY
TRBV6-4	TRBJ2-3	ASSETSGTDTQY
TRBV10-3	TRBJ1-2	AIRTAGYSGGYT
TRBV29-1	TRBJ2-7	SILGLDRGSYEQY
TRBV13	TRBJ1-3	ASSPRQRENTIY
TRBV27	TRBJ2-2	ASSWGITGELF
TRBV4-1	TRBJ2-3	ASSQEVAGGADTQY
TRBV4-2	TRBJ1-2	ASSQEVPGEEGIYGYT